A single sample gave rise to the 30 T cell receptor beta chains below, sequenced in a study of neurological immune-mediated disorders. TCRdb called the 5' RACE reads again in MiXCR, with one record for every CDR3 protein. The data contain about 66,000 distinct CDR3 sequences, under 5% of them singletons. Sequencing input: PBMCs. Receptors were obtained from a man aged 30 to 45 with multiple sclerosis.

With respect to this clonotype: Possible read error: a much larger clone is one base away. V and J are TRBV20-1 and TRBJ1-1; D unresolved. Germline V lookup: CDR1 DFQATT, CDR2 SNEGSKA (reference sequence). The CDR3 extends over 12 amino acids. In nucleotides, the CDR3 is TGCAATGCTAGGTTGGGGAACGGTGAAGCTTTCTTT. Translated, it gives CNARLGNGEAFF.

V is TRBV4-1 and J is TRBJ1-1, with D unclear. This CDR3 contains 14 residues. The V end lost 7 bases, the J end lost 1 base, and 13 bases lay between the germline ends. Germline CDR1 reads MGHRA; CDR2 reads YSYEKL. CDR3 bases: TGCGCCAGCACCTCGGGCCCTCAGAACACTGAAGCTTTCTTT. Translation: CASTSGPQNTEAFF.

The chain recombines TRBV5-1 with TRBJ1-1; the D gene is possibly TRBD1 (5 bases). The CDR3 extends over 14 amino acids. Germline CDR1 is SGHRS and CDR2 is YFSETQ. Deletions cut 4 bases from V and 4 bases from J, with 14 bases between. CDR3 loop: CASSRGTGATEAFF. The CDR3 bases are TGCGCCAGCAGCCGGGGGACCGGCGCCACTGAAGCTTTCTTT.

This clonotype was seen only a few times. The V call is TRBV3-1, the J call TRBJ1-2; the D gene is possibly TRBD1 (5 bases). The CDR3 has 16 amino acids. Trimming pared 2 bases from V and 7 bases from J, leaving 20 bases between. CDR1 is LGHDT and CDR2 is YNNKEL in the germline V gene (reference sequence). As DNA, the CDR3 is TGTGCCAGCAGCCAATCGAGGGGCCCAGTCATAGGTGGCTACACCTTC. It encodes CASSQSRGPVIGGYTF.

The chain employs TRBV3-1 and TRBJ1-1, with D possibly being TRBD1 (5 bases). CDR1 LGHDT and CDR2 YNNKEL come from the germline V gene (reference sequence). V lost 4 bases and J lost 2, with 11 bases in between. The length of the CDR3 is 14 residues. The CDR3 bases are TGTGCCAGCAGCCCCCGCAGGGCCAACACTGAAGCTTTCTTT. Residues: CASSPRRANTEAFF.

This clonotype was seen ten or more times. The genes are TRBV6-6 and TRBJ2-3; D perhaps matches TRBD1 (6 bases). Germline V gene data show CDR1 as MNHNY and CDR2 as SVGAGI (reference sequence). There are 14 residues in the CDR3. V dropped 4 bases and J dropped 1 base, with 9 bases sitting between them. The CDR3 here is CASSFGQRTDTQYF. As DNA, the CDR3 is TGTGCCAGCAGTTTTGGACAGCGCACAGATACGCAGTATTTT.

This clonotype turned up a few times. V and J are TRBV24-1 and TRBJ2-3; 13 bases are shared with TRBD2. Germline loops: CDR1 KGHDR, CDR2 SFDVKD. Germline trimming cut 2 bases from V and 2 bases from J; bases unmatched to any gene: 3. This CDR3 spans 17 amino acids. Here the CDR3 reads CATSDWTSGGPTDTQYF. The CDR3 DNA reads TGTGCCACCAGTGATTGGACTAGCGGGGGCCCCACAGATACGCAGTATTTT.

There are a few counts of this clonotype. The rearrangement links TRBV27 to TRBJ1-2, with 8 bases that match TRBD1. The V and J ends lost 2 bases and 5 bases, in that order; junction bases with no gene match: 7. In germline, CDR1 is MNHEY, CDR2 SMNVEV (reference sequence). The CDR3 extends over 15 amino acids. CDR3 sequence (DNA): TGTGCCAGCAGTTTACTTCCGGGACAGGTTTATGGCTACACCTTC. As protein: CASSLLPGQVYGYTF.

J is TRBJ1-1 and V is TRBV5-1, with 7 positions matching TRBD1. The CDR3 loop spans 15 amino acids. The V gene's germline CDR1 is SGHRS and CDR2 YFSETQ. V gave up 0 bases and J gave up 3 bases; unmatched junction bases: 5. The CDR3 loop reads CASSLDRGGDTEAFF. The CDR3 bases are TGCGCCAGCAGCTTGGACAGGGGTGGCGACACTGAAGCTTTCTTT.

The chain is built from TRBV11-2 and TRBJ2-1, with 12 bases identical to TRBD2. The CDR3 extends over 21 amino acids. The ends lost 3 bases at V and 5 bases at J; junction bases unmatched: 20. Germline values: CDR1 SGHAT, CDR2 FQNNGV. As DNA, the CDR3 is TGTGCCAGCAGCTTTATGTATGGACTAGCGGGGCCTGGGGAGTCCAACAATGAGCAGTTCTTC. Translation gives CASSFMYGLAGPGESNNEQFF.

This clonotype was counted many times. CDR3 amino acids: CAITRRLVGTGELFF. The CDR3 DNA follows: TGTGCCATCACCCGACGGCTAGTAGGCACCGGGGAGCTGTTTTTT. The chain couples TRBV10-3 to TRBJ2-2; no clear D gene. Germline V gene lookup returns CDR1 ENHRY and CDR2 SYGVKD. Trimming cost V 7 bases and J 4 bases, with 16 bases left between them. The CDR3 consists of 15 residues.

This clonotype was recorded a few times. The chain has TRBV5-1 and TRBJ1-1; no reliable D call. The CDR3 has 14 amino acids. Trimming left V 1 base short and J 1 base short, with 8 bases between. Germline lookup yields CDR1 SGHRS and CDR2 YFSETQ. The CDR3 bases are TGCGCCAGCAGCTTGAACACCGGGAACACTGAAGCTTTCTTT. The encoded protein is CASSLNTGNTEAFF.

The table lists this clonotype with many counts. This CDR3 is CAIGQGDIDPRTDTQYF. The DNA of the CDR3 is TGTGCCATCGGACAGGGGGACATCGATCCAAGAACAGATACGCAGTATTTT. The chain recombines TRBV10-3 with TRBJ2-3, with TRBD1 matching over 10 bases. The CDR3 sequence is 17 residues long. The germline V gene encodes CDR1 ENHRY and CDR2 SYGVKD. Trimming cost V 8 bases and J 3 bases; bases outside gene matches: 14.

The chain is built from TRBV6-2 or TRBV6-3 and TRBJ1-1; the D gene is possibly TRBD1 (5 bases). Deletions cut 0 bases from V and 6 bases from J, with 11 bases between. The CDR3 sequence is 14 residues long. From germline, CDR1 is MNHEY and CDR2 SVGEGT. CDR3 region: CASSYSGGDPEAFF. The CDR3 coding sequence is TGTGCCAGCAGTTACTCGGGGGGAGACCCTGAAGCTTTCTTT.

In this sample, this clonotype turned up many times. The rearrangement links TRBV5-6 to TRBJ2-6, with D perhaps TRBD1 (6 bases). There are 18 residues in the CDR3. V gave up 0 bases and J gave up 2 bases, with 15 bases separating them. The germline gives CDR1 SGHDT, CDR2 YYEEEE. CDR3 sequence reads: CASSLEQGEGTGANVLTF. CDR3 sequence (DNA): TGTGCCAGCAGCTTGGAACAGGGAGAAGGAACTGGGGCCAACGTCCTGACTTTC.

This clonotype was counted many times. The CDR3, as DNA: TGTGCCAGCAGACGCGACAATGAGCAGTTCTTC. This codes for CASRRDNEQFF. The chain has TRBV6-6 and TRBJ2-1; D is uncertain. This CDR3 is built from 11 residues. Germline CDR1 is MNHNY and CDR2 is SVGAGI (reference sequence). Between the trimmed V and J ends, which lost 6 bases and 5 bases, there was a span of 5 bases.

About this clonotype itself: An end of the junction differs from the germline gene, which may be a read error. The chain carries TRBV12-3 or TRBV12-4 and TRBJ1-5; D call uncertain. CDR3 length equals 14 residues. CDR3 region: CASSRSSFNQPQNF. The CDR3 DNA sequence: TGTGCCAGCAGTCGCTCTAGTTTCAATCAGCCCCAGAATTTT.

This clonotype was counted many times. This rearrangement joins TRBV7-2 to TRBJ1-1, with D hard to call. The CDR3 runs to 14 residues. Germline lookup yields CDR1 SGHTA and CDR2 FQGNSA. V was clipped by 5 bases and J by 6 bases, with 16 bases between them. The CDR3 DNA is TGTGCCAGCAGCCTGTTAGTTGGGGTTGCTGAAGCTTTCTTT. Protein product: CASSLLVGVAEAFF.

This clonotype was seen ten or more times. J is TRBJ2-1 and V is TRBV24-1; unclear D gene. Germline V gene lookup returns CDR1 KGHDR and CDR2 SFDVKD. This CDR3 has 17 amino acids. V was clipped by 3 bases and J by 0 bases, with 14 bases between them. CDR3 in DNA: TGTGCCACCAGTGATCTCCTTGACACATCCTCCTACAATGAGCAGTTCTTC. Translating it yields CATSDLLDTSSYNEQFF.

This clonotype has just a few counts. V gene TRBV20-1 combines with J gene TRBJ1-1; D is undetermined. CDR1 is DFQATT, CDR2 SNEGSKA, per germline (reference sequence). CDR3 length: 12 residues. Trimming took 5 bases from V and 7 from J, leaving 14 bases between them. For the CDR3, the DNA is TGCAGTGCTGCCTGGACTGAGAATGAAGCTTTCTTT. Protein: CSAAWTENEAFF.

This clonotype was counted ten times or more. The chain is built from TRBV7-8 and TRBJ1-4, with TRBD1 matching 12 bases. This CDR3 contains 17 residues. J lost 7 bases, V lost 1 base, and 7 bases had no gene match. From germline, CDR1 is SGHVS and CDR2 FQNEAQ. The CDR3 protein is CASSLVRDRGRAEKLFF. CDR3 DNA sequence: TGTGCCAGCAGCTTAGTCCGGGACAGGGGGCGCGCTGAAAAACTGTTTTTT.

There are a few counts of this clonotype. The chain carries TRBV20-1 and TRBJ2-3; D remains unclear. Per the germline V gene, CDR1 is DFQATT and CDR2 is SNEGSKA (reference sequence). The CDR3 consists of 11 residues. Here the CDR3 DNA reads TGCAGCGCTCAGCACACAGATACGCAGTATTTT. The encoded protein is CSAQHTDTQYF.

This clonotype was recorded many times. The genes are TRBV5-1 and TRBJ1-6; D call uncertain. The ends were cut back, 0 bases at V and 6 bases at J, with 13 bases in the middle. Germline CDR1 and CDR2: SGHRS and YFSETQ. The CDR3 contains 16 residues. The CDR3 protein is CASSLGWAIGNSPLHF. CDR3 coding DNA: TGCGCCAGCAGCTTGGGTTGGGCCATAGGTAATTCACCCCTCCACTTT.

This clonotype came up many times. The CDR3 nucleotides are TGTGCCAGCAGCTCCGTGGGGCAGGGGGCTGGGGCTGGCTACACCTTC. Its protein product is CASSSVGQGAGAGYTF. V and J are TRBV7-9 and TRBJ1-2, with 8 bases identical to TRBD1. There are 16 residues in the CDR3. V was pared by 4 bases and J by 7 bases, with 14 bases of the junction left unmatched. Germline CDR1 is SEHNR and CDR2 is FQNEAQ (reference sequence). Filled out from reference TRBV7-9 and TRBJ1-2, the complete variable domain reads DTGVSQNPRHKITKRGQNVTFRCDPISEHNRLYWYRQTLGQGPEFLTYFQNEAQLEKSRLLSDRFSAERPKGSFSTLEIQRTEQGDSAMYLCASSSVGQGAGAGYTFGSGTRLTVV.

The table lists this clonotype with many counts. This chain links TRBV20-1 with TRBJ1-1; D is unresolved. The germline CDR1 and CDR2 sequences are DFQATT and SNEGSKA (reference sequence). V lost 4 bases, J lost 4 bases, and 13 bases lay in between. The CDR3 has 13 amino acids. CDR3 in amino acids: CSATRRGFTEAFF. The CDR3, as DNA: TGCAGTGCTACCCGACGGGGTTTCACTGAAGCTTTCTTT.

Turning to this clonotype: A much larger clone lies a single base off, so this may be a read error. The chain is built from TRBV3-1 and TRBJ2-4; D is ambiguous. CDR1 is LGHDT and CDR2 is YNNKEL in the germline V gene (reference sequence). This CDR3 is 14 amino acids long. The CDR3 DNA follows: TGTGCCAGCAGCCAGAGGCCGGCCAAAAAAATTCAGTACTTC. Encoded protein: CASSQRPAKKIQYF.

This clonotype has a count of ten or more. The V and J genes are TRBV5-5 and TRBJ2-3, with TRBD1 matching over 9 bases. Germline-derived CDR1 and CDR2 are SGHKS and YYEKEE (reference sequence). V lost 4 bases, J lost 6 bases, and 12 bases stayed unmatched. The CDR3 loop spans 16 amino acids. In DNA, the CDR3 is TGTGCCAGCAGCCGGACCGGGACAGGGATGATGGATACGCAGTATTTT. Its translation is CASSRTGTGMMDTQYF.

This clonotype has a count of ten or more. CDR3 bases: TGTGCCAGCAGCTTAGGAGGGGGCCGGGAAGCTTTCTTT. Its translation: CASSLGGGREAFF. The gene calls are TRBV7-9 and TRBJ1-1; 7 bases line up with TRBD1. This CDR3 has 13 residues. CDR1 SEHNR and CDR2 FQNEAQ come from the germline V gene (reference sequence). With V trimmed by 1 base and J by 8 bases, 4 bases remained unmatched.

This clonotype came up many times. The genes are TRBV27 and TRBJ2-7, with D perhaps matching TRBD1 (6 bases). Between the trimmed V and J ends, which lost 1 base and 3 bases, there was a span of 10 bases. This CDR3 comprises 14 residues. Germline lookup yields CDR1 MNHEY and CDR2 SMNVEV (reference sequence). CDR3 amino acids: CASSLYGGHYEQYF. The CDR3 nucleotides are TGTGCCAGCAGTTTATATGGGGGACACTACGAGCAGTACTTC.

Many counts were recorded for this clonotype. The genes are TRBV27 and TRBJ1-1, with 9 nucleotides matching TRBD1. V gave up 8 bases and J gave up 4 bases; unmatched junction bases: 5. The CDR3 spans 13 residues. The germline gives CDR1 MNHEY, CDR2 SMNVEV (reference sequence). The CDR3 coding sequence is TGTGCCAGCGGGACAGGGTTGGGCACTGAAGCTTTCTTT. Encoded protein: CASGTGLGTEAFF.